The sequence of this TCR beta chain was determined in a study of cytomegalovirus exposure and HLA in healthy donors. Study-wide results and caveats: Upon later analysis, HLA-associated TCR beta chains proved more clonally expanded than other, equally common chains. Reports indicated that the classifier achieved high specificity and sensitivity in diagnosing cytomegalovirus status.

It was with 60 Vbeta and 13 Jbeta primers that the PCR ran. Some clones are missing from TCRdb's copy, which holds only in-frame ones; the method was immunoSEQ multiplex PCR. The data hold roughly 34,000 clones, with 80% observed a single time. As to this clone: Its antigen is unidentified.

The CDR3 covers 16 residues. CDR1 and CDR2 (germline): MDHEN, SYDVKM. Trimming removed 2 bases from V and 7 bases from J; junction bases left unmatched: 7. The TCR originated in a male donor in good health and CMV-seronegative. Sequenced: PBMCs. The chain uses TRBV28 and TRBJ1-4; TRBD1 matches at 10 bases. The CDR3 loop is CASSLIGTGDGEKLFF. The CDR3 DNA follows: TGTGCCAGCAGTTTAATTGGGACAGGGGACGGTGAAAAACTGTTTTTT.